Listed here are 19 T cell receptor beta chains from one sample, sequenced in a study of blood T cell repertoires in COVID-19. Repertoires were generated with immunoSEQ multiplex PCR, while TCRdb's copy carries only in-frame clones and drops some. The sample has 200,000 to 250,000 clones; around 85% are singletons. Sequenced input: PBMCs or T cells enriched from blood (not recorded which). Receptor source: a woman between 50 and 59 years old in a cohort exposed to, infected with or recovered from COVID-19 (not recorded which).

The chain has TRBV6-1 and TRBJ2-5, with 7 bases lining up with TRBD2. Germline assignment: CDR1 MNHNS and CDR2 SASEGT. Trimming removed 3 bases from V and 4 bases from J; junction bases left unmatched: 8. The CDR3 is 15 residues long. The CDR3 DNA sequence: TGTGCCAGCAGTGAGGGTATAGGGAGGGTAGAGACCCAGTACTTC. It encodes CASSEGIGRVETQYF.

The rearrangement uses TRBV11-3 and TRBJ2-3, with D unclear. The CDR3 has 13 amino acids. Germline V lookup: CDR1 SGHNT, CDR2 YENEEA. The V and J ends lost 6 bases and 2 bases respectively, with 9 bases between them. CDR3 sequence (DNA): TGTGCCAGCAGTTTACGCGTCACAGATACGCAGTATTTT. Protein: CASSLRVTDTQYF.

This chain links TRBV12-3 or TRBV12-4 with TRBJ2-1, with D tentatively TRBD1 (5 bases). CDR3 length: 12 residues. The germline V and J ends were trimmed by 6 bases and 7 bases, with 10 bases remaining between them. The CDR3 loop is CASRLQGNEQFF. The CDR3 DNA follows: TGTGCCAGCAGGCTCCAGGGAAATGAGCAGTTCTTC.

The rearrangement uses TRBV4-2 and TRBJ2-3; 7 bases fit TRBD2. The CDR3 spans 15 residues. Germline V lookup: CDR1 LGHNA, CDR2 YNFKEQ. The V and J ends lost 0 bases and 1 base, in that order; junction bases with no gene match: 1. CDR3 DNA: TGTGCCAGCAGCCAAGATGGGGGGGGCACAGATACGCAGTATTTT. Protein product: CASSQDGGGTDTQYF.

DNA of the CDR3: TGTGCCACCAGTGCGGGAGAGACCCAGTACTTC. It translates to CATSAGETQYF. This chain joins TRBV24-1 and TRBJ2-5, with unresolved D. Germline CDR1 reads KGHDR; CDR2 reads SFDVKD. The V end was cut by 5 bases, the J end by 4 bases, with 4 bases between. The length of the CDR3 is 11 residues.

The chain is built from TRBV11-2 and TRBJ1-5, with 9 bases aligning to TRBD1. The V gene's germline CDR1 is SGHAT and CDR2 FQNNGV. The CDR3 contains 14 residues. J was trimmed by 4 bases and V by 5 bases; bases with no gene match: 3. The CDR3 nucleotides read TGTGCCAGCAGCCAGACAGGGGGTAATCAGCCCCAGCATTTT. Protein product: CASSQTGGNQPQHF. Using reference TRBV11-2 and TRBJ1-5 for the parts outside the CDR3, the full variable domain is EAGVAQSPRYKIIEKRQSVAFWCNPISGHATLYWYQQILGQGPKLLIQFQNNGVVDDSQLPKDRFSAERLKGVDSTLKIQPAKLEDSAVYLCASSQTGGNQPQHFGDGTRLSIL.

The CDR3 here is CASSQEMADQETQYF. The CDR3 nucleotides read TGCGCCAGCAGCCAAGAAATGGCAGACCAAGAGACCCAGTACTTC. This rearrangement joins TRBV4-3 to TRBJ2-5; D call uncertain. With 0 bases removed from V and 0 bases from J, the gap between germline ends came to 8 bases. Germline loops: CDR1 LGHNA, CDR2 YSLEER. The CDR3 sequence is 15 residues long.

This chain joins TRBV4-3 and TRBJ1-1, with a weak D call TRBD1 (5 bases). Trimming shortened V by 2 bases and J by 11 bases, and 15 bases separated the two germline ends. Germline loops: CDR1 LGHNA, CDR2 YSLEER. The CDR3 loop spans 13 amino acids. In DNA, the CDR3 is TGCGCCAGCAGCCAACAGGCCGGACAAGAGGCTTTCTTT. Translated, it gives CASSQQAGQEAFF.

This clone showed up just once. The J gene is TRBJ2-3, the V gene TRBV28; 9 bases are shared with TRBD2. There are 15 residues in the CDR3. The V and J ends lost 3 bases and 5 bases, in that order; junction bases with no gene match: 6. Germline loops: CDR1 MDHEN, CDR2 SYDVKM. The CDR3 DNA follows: TGTGCCAGCAGTTTCAGCGGGGGGTTGGGAGATACGCAGTATTTT. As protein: CASSFSGGLGDTQYF.

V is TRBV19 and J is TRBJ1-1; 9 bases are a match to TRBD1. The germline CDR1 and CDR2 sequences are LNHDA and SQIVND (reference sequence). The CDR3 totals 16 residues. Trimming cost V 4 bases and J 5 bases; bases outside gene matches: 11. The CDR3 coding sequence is TGTGCCAGTAGTAAAAAACCGGGACAGGGTGTAACTGAAGCTTTCTTT. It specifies CASSKKPGQGVTEAFF.

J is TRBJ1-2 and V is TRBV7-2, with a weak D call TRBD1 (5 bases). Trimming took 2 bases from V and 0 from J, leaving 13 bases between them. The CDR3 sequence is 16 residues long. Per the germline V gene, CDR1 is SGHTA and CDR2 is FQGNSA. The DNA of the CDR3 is TGTGCCAGCAGCTTAACGACAGTAGCCTCTAACTATGGCTACACCTTC. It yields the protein CASSLTTVASNYGYTF. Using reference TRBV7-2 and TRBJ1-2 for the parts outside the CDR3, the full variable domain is GAGVSQSPSNKVTEKGKDVELRCDPISGHTALYWYRQSLGQGLEFLIYFQGNSAPDKSGLPSDRFSAERTGGSVSTLTIQRTQQEDSAVYLCASSLTTVASNYGYTFGSGTRLTVV.

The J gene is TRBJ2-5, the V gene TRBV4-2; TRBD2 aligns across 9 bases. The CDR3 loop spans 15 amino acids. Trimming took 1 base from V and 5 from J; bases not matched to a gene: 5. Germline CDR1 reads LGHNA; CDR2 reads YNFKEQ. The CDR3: CASSQGAGGGETQYF. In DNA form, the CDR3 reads TGTGCCAGCAGCCAAGGAGCGGGGGGAGGGGAGACCCAGTACTTC.

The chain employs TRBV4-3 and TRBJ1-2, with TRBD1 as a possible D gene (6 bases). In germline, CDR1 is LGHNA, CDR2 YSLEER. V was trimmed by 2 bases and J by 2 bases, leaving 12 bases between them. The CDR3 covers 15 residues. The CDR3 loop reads CASSQTGPENYGYTF. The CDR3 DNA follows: TGCGCCAGCAGCCAAACAGGGCCGGAAAACTATGGCTACACCTTC.

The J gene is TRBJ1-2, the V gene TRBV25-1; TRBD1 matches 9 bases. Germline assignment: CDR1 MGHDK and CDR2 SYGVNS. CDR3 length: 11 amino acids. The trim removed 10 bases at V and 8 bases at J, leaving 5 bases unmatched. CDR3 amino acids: CATRTGDGYTF. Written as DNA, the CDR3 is TGTGCCACCAGGACAGGGGACGGCTACACCTTC.

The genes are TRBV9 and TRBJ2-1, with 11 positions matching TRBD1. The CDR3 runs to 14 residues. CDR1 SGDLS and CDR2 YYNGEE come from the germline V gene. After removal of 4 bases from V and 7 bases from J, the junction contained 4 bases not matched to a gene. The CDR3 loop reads CASSPGTGGNEQFF. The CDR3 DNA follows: TGTGCCAGCAGCCCCGGGACAGGGGGGAATGAGCAGTTCTTC. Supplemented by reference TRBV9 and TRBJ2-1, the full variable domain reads DSGVTQTPKHLITATGQRVTLRCSPRSGDLSVYWYQQSLDQGLQFLIQYYNGEERAKGNILERFSAQQFPDLHSELNLSSLELGDSALYFCASSPGTGGNEQFFGPGTRLTVL.

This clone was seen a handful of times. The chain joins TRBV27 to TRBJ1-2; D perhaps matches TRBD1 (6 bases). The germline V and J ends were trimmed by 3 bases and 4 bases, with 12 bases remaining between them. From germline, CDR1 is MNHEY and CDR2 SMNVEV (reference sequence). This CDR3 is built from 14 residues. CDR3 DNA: TGTGCCAGCAGTTTGGCTACAGGGATCTATGGCTACACCTTC. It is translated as CASSLATGIYGYTF.

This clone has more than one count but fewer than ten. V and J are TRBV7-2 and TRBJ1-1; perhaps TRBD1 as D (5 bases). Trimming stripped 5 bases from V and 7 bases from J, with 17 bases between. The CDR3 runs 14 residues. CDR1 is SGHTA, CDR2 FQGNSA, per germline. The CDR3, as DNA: TGTGCCAGCAGCCCCAGAGCGGGTAGGGGTGAAGCTTTCTTT. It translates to CASSPRAGRGEAFF.

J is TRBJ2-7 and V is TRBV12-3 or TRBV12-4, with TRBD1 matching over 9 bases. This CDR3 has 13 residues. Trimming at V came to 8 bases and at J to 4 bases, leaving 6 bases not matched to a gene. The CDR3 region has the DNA TGTGCCAGCGGGGACAGGGTGAGATACGAGCAGTACTTC. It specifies CASGDRVRYEQYF.

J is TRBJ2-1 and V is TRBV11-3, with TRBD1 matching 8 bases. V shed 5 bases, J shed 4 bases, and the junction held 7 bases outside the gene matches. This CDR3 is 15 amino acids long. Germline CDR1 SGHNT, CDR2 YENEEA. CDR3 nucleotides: TGTGCCAGCAGCAGACCGACAGGGGAGTACAATGAGCAGTTCTTC. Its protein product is CASSRPTGEYNEQFF.